This T cell receptor beta chain derives from a study of T cells after yellow fever vaccination. Study details: It was SMART-Seq v4 Ultra Low Input that prepared the fractions with low cell numbers.

Per the germline V gene, CDR1 is SQVTM and CDR2 is ANQGSEA. The CDR3 runs 12 residues. With 8 bases removed from V and 2 bases from J, the gap between germline ends came to 12 bases. The sample holds a few counts of this clonotype. What it binds is unknown. Points from the study as a whole: Abundant contaminating clonotypes from the bulk population could appear in FACS-sorted repertoires. Overall, a small share of clonotypes was seen in both CD4 and CD8 compartments.

TCRdb re-analysed the 5' RACE reads in MiXCR, keeping a single row per CDR3 protein. The sample consists of 550,000 or so distinct CDR3 sequences, about 19% of them appearing once. The source of this sequence is a man aged 25 to 45 who received the YFV17D yellow fever vaccine. The V call is TRBV29-1, the J call TRBJ1-1; maybe TRBD1 (6 bases). Sequencing used PBMCs, obtained 15 days after the yellow fever booster vaccination. The CDR3 nucleotides are TGCAGCTGCGGGGGCGTCAACACTGAAGCTTTCTTT. Its translation: CSCGGVNTEAFF.